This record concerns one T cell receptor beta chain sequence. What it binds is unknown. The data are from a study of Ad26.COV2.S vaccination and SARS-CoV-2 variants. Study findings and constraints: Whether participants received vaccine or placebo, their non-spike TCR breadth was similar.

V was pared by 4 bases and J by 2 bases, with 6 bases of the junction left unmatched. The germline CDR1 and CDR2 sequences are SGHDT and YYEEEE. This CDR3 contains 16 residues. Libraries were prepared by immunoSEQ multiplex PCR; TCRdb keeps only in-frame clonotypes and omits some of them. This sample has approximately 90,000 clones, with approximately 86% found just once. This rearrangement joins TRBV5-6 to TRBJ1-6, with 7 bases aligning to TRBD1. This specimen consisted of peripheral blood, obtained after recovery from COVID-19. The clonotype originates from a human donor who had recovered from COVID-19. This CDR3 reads CASSDFQGAYNSPLHF. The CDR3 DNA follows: TGTGCCAGCAGCGATTTCCAGGGGGCCTATAATTCACCCCTCCACTTT.